Presented here are 27 T cell receptor beta chains from one specimen sequenced in a study of identical twins. In TCRdb, the 5' RACE reads were re-called with MiXCR into one record per CDR3 protein. The sample has roughly 240,000 distinct CDR3 sequences, around 7% seen once. The same data also contributed to another study, on yellow fever vaccine responses in identical twins.

Sequencing used memory (CD45RO+) T cells sorted from blood. The source of these receptors is a woman under 30 in good health.

This clonotype occurred many times. For the CDR3, the DNA is TGTGCCAGCAGCCCCCCCCGCGCAGGGAGTATTACTGAAGCTTTCTTT. It yields the protein CASSPPRAGSITEAFF. The rearrangement uses TRBV5-5 and TRBJ1-1, with D possibly TRBD1 on 5 matching bases. CDR1 and CDR2 from the germline V gene are SGHKS and YYEKEE (reference sequence). This CDR3 comprises 16 residues. Trimming took off 4 bases at V and 5 bases at J, with 21 bases between the two ends.

This clonotype was seen ten or more times. This chain uses TRBV7-2 with TRBJ1-6; D not resolved. The V end was cut by 4 bases, the J end by 14 bases, with 15 bases between. Germline V CDR1 and CDR2: SGHTA, FQGNSA. CDR3 length: 13 amino acids. The CDR3 nucleotides read TGTGCCAGCAGCTCCGGACCCGCGCCCGCCCTCCACTTT. Translation gives CASSSGPAPALHF. The full variable domain, completed using reference TRBV7-2 and TRBJ1-6, is GAGVSQSPSNKVTEKGKDVELRCDPISGHTALYWYRQSLGQGLEFLIYFQGNSAPDKSGLPSDRFSAERTGGSVSTLTIQRTQQEDSAVYLCASSSGPAPALHFGNGTRLTVT.

The chain couples TRBV6-1 to TRBJ2-7; 9 nucleotides align to TRBD2. Germline V lookup: CDR1 MNHNS, CDR2 SASEGT. With 5 bases clipped from V and 8 bases from J, the junction kept 22 bases outside the gene matches. This CDR3 comprises 18 residues. The CDR3 loop reads CASSLQKNSGSPRRKQYF. CDR3 nucleotides: TGTGCCAGCAGTCTGCAAAAAAATAGCGGGAGCCCCCGTAGGAAGCAGTACTTC.

This clonotype was recorded at least ten times. V usage is TRBV24-1 and J usage is TRBJ2-7; D unresolved. CDR3 length equals 14 residues. CDR1 is KGHDR and CDR2 is SFDVKD in the germline V gene. Trimming left V 0 bases short and J 2 bases short, with 7 bases between. The CDR3 is CATSDLYQPYEQYF. The CDR3 bases are TGTGCCACCAGTGATTTGTACCAACCCTACGAGCAGTACTTC.

Many counts were recorded for this clonotype. V usage is TRBV12-3 or TRBV12-4 and J usage is TRBJ2-2; D unresolved. The V gene lost 2 bases and the J gene lost 0 bases, with 13 bases spanning the gap. The CDR3 sequence is 17 residues long. CDR3 residues: CASSLPRPYANTGELFF. In DNA, the CDR3 is TGTGCCAGCAGTTTACCCAGACCATACGCGAACACCGGGGAGCTGTTTTTT.

This clonotype showed up just a few times. The chain uses TRBV7-8 and TRBJ2-7; D may be TRBD2 (5 bases). There are 15 residues in the CDR3. CDR1 is SGHVS and CDR2 is FQNEAQ in the germline V gene. V lost 0 bases to trimming and J lost 3 bases, with 12 bases between them. This CDR3 is CASSLAWTPYYEQYV. CDR3 sequence (DNA): TGTGCCAGCAGCTTAGCATGGACTCCCTACTACGAGCAGTACGTC.

V gene TRBV27 combines with J gene TRBJ2-1, with a possible D match to TRBD1 (6 bases). The germline gives CDR1 MNHEY, CDR2 SMNVEV (reference sequence). Trimming removed 4 bases at V and 3 bases at J, with 16 bases between. The CDR3 totals 16 residues. Here the CDR3 reads CASSSDVGQFYNEQFF. The DNA for the CDR3 is TGTGCCAGCAGTTCCGACGTGGGACAATTCTACAATGAGCAGTTCTTC.

This clonotype showed up many times. The CDR3 loop reads CASSEVPSPSGSSHEQYF. CDR3 sequence (DNA): TGTGCCAGCAGTGAAGTTCCCTCCCCCAGCGGGAGCAGCCACGAGCAGTACTTC. The chain has TRBV25-1 and TRBJ2-7; 8 positions agree with TRBD2. Germline lookup yields CDR1 MGHDK and CDR2 SYGVNS. V dropped 2 bases and J dropped 5; count of bases not matched to a gene: 17. The CDR3 has 18 amino acids.

This clonotype was counted only a few times. J is TRBJ1-2 and V is TRBV6-6; 7 bases are shared with TRBD1. The CDR3 covers 13 residues. Trimming removed 4 bases from V and 4 bases from J; junction bases left unmatched: 3. The germline V gene encodes CDR1 MNHNY and CDR2 SVGAGI (reference sequence). This CDR3 reads CASSSGGIYGYTF. CDR3 bases: TGTGCCAGCAGTTCAGGGGGTATCTATGGCTACACCTTC.

This clonotype occurred a few times. The genes are TRBV12-3 or TRBV12-4 and TRBJ2-7, with D possibly matching TRBD1 (5 bases). This CDR3 spans 12 amino acids. The germline V and J ends were trimmed by 6 bases and 5 bases, with 11 bases remaining between them. Here the CDR3 DNA reads TGTGCCAGCAGCACCAGGGCCCACGAGCAGTACTTC. This translates into CASSTRAHEQYF.

This clonotype occurred a few times. The chain joins TRBV11-3 to TRBJ2-1; TRBD2 aligns across 7 bases. The CDR3 has 14 amino acids. With V trimmed by 4 bases and J by 6 bases, 6 bases remained unmatched. Germline CDR1 SGHNT, CDR2 YENEEA. CDR3 sequence reads: CASSSQRLANEQFF. CDR3 DNA: TGTGCCAGCAGCTCCCAACGACTAGCCAATGAGCAGTTCTTC.

The V and J genes are TRBV20-1 and TRBJ2-5; D might be TRBD1 (6 bases). V lost 1 base to trimming and J lost 2 bases, with 20 bases between them. The CDR3 runs 17 residues. Per germline, CDR1 DFQATT and CDR2 SNEGSKA (reference sequence). The CDR3 DNA reads TGCAGTGCTAGAGGCGCAGGGGTACGGACAGATCAAGAGACCCAGTACTTC. Translating gives CSARGAGVRTDQETQYF.

The table lists this clonotype with a few counts. The chain is built from TRBV6-5 and TRBJ1-1; a possible D gene is TRBD1 (5 bases). Trimming took off 0 bases at V and 10 bases at J, with 15 bases between the two ends. CDR1 and CDR2 (germline): MNHEY, SVGAGI. This CDR3 contains 14 residues. The CDR3, as DNA: TGTGCCAGCAGTTACTCTTCCGCGGGGGTCGGAGCTTTCTTT. Translated, it gives CASSYSSAGVGAFF.

The chain employs TRBV18 and TRBJ2-5; D gene unclear. The CDR3 is made up of 13 amino acids. Per the germline V gene, CDR1 is KGHSH and CDR2 is LQKENI. The V and J ends lost 0 bases and 4 bases respectively, with 6 bases between them. The DNA for the CDR3 is TGTGCCAGCTCACCACCGTCTCGAGAGACCCAGTACTTC. It specifies CASSPPSRETQYF.

The sample holds many counts of this clonotype. This chain connects TRBV5-5 to TRBJ2-7; D might be TRBD1 (6 bases). In germline, CDR1 is SGHKS, CDR2 YYEKEE (reference sequence). CDR3 length: 15 residues. With 0 bases removed from V and 0 bases from J, the gap between germline ends came to 10 bases. The DNA for the CDR3 is TGTGCCAGCAGCTTGGGGACAGCAATCTCCTACGAGCAGTACGTC. The encoded protein is CASSLGTAISYEQYV.

V gene TRBV6-1 combines with J gene TRBJ1-6; D not resolved. The V gene's germline CDR1 is MNHNS and CDR2 SASEGT. CDR3 length equals 13 residues. The V end was cut by 7 bases, the J end by 4 bases, with 8 bases between. The CDR3, as DNA: TGTGCCAGCACCGGGAAATATAATTCACCCCTCCACTTT. The encoded protein is CASTGKYNSPLHF.

This clonotype has only a few counts. This rearrangement joins TRBV5-1 to TRBJ2-7, with D possibly being TRBD1 (6 bases). Germline V gene sequence: CDR1 SGHRS, CDR2 YFSETQ. V was pared by 5 bases and J by 3 bases, with 18 bases between. The CDR3 loop spans 15 amino acids. CDR3 sequence reads: CASSSTGMGNYEQYF. For the CDR3, the DNA is TGCGCCAGCAGTTCTACAGGGATGGGGAACTACGAGCAGTACTTC.

The rearrangement uses TRBV6-5 and TRBJ2-4; weak D call: TRBD1 (6 bases). Trimming pared 2 bases from V and 9 bases from J, leaving 14 bases between. From germline, CDR1 is MNHEY and CDR2 SVGAGI. This CDR3 has 14 amino acids. The CDR3 protein is CASSYGRGGFIQYF. The CDR3 DNA reads as TGTGCCAGCAGTTACGGCAGGGGCGGGTTCATTCAGTACTTC.

The chain recombines TRBV19 with TRBJ2-3, with 16 bases fitting TRBD2. CDR1 is LNHDA and CDR2 is SQIVND in the germline V gene (reference sequence). The V gene end was trimmed by 5 bases and the J gene end by 3 bases; junction bases not matched to a gene: 8. CDR3 length: 18 amino acids. The DNA for the CDR3 is TGTGCCAGTAGTCCCCGGGGACTAGCGGGGGGGCTTACAGATACGCAGTATTTT. It encodes CASSPRGLAGGLTDTQYF.

The rearrangement uses TRBV5-1 and TRBJ2-3; unclear D gene. Trimming removed 0 bases from V and 1 base from J, with 12 bases in between. The CDR3 consists of 16 residues. Per the germline V gene, CDR1 is SGHRS and CDR2 is YFSETQ. The CDR3 DNA follows: TGCGCCAGCAGCTTGGGCTCCCCTGGCGGCACAGATACGCAGTATTTT. Its translation is CASSLGSPGGTDTQYF.

The sample holds many counts of this clonotype. The V gene is TRBV10-2, the J gene TRBJ1-5; D gene ambiguous. Germline V gives CDR1 WSHSY, CDR2 SAAADI. Between the trimmed V and J ends, which lost 5 bases and 0 bases, there was a span of 11 bases. The length of the CDR3 is 15 residues. In DNA, the CDR3 is TGCGCCAGCAGTCCGACGGCCTATAGCAATCAGCCCCAGCATTTT. Its translation: CASSPTAYSNQPQHF.

This chain uses TRBV10-2 with TRBJ2-5; D uncertain. Per the germline V gene, CDR1 is WSHSY and CDR2 is SAAADI. Trimming cost V 3 bases and J 7 bases, with 9 bases left between them. The CDR3 runs 12 residues. CDR3 DNA sequence: TGCGCCAGCAGTGAAATGGGCGGGACCCAGTACTTC. It encodes CASSEMGGTQYF.

Ten or more counts support this clonotype. V gene TRBV15 combines with J gene TRBJ2-7, with 8 bases aligning to TRBD2. The CDR3 contains 15 residues. The J segment lost 7 bases and the V segment lost 0 bases, leaving 8 bases of the junction unmatched. Germline V lookup: CDR1 LNHNV, CDR2 YYDKDF (reference sequence). The DNA for the CDR3 is TGTGCCACCAGCAGAGATCGGGGGGGTCTTAGAGAGCAGTACTTC. Translated, it gives CATSRDRGGLREQYF.

The CDR3, as DNA: TGTGCCAGTAGTATGGGACAGTCCCGAGAGAGGGTCGGCACTGGTACGCAGTATTTT. This codes for CASSMGQSRERVGTGTQYF. V and J are TRBV19 and TRBJ2-3; 7 bases align to TRBD1. The CDR3 has 19 residues. Trimming at V came to 3 bases and at J to 8 bases, leaving 23 bases not matched to a gene. Per germline, CDR1 LNHDA and CDR2 SQIVND (reference sequence).

The CDR3 bases are TGTGCCAGCAGCATTTACCGTAAGCGGGAGGGCAGCGATGAGCAGTTCTTC. It specifies CASSIYRKREGSDEQFF. The V and J genes are TRBV7-3 and TRBJ2-1, with TRBD2 matching 10 bases. Germline CDR1 SGHTA, CDR2 FQGTGA. The CDR3 spans 17 residues. V shed 5 bases, J shed 8 bases, and the junction held 15 bases outside the gene matches.

The rearrangement joins TRBV5-6 to TRBJ2-6; D perhaps matches TRBD1 (6 bases). Germline V lookup: CDR1 SGHDT, CDR2 YYEEEE. This CDR3 region has 15 residues. V was shortened by 0 bases and J by 2 bases, with 6 bases between the two germline ends. The CDR3 nucleotides read TGTGCCAGCAGCTTGGACAGGGCTGGGGCCAACGTCCTGACTTTC. It is translated as CASSLDRAGANVLTF.

The chain recombines TRBV7-9 with TRBJ1-6; D is perhaps TRBD1 (6 bases). CDR3 size: 15 residues. Germline assignment: CDR1 SEHNR and CDR2 FQNEAQ (reference sequence). Trimming removed 4 bases from V and 2 bases from J, with 9 bases in between. The CDR3 sequence is CASSSGAPYNSPLHF. CDR3 nucleotide sequence: TGTGCCAGCAGCTCAGGGGCCCCCTATAATTCACCCCTCCACTTT. Complete variable domain (other parts from reference TRBV7-9 and TRBJ1-6): DTGVSQNPRHKITKRGQNVTFRCDPISEHNRLYWYRQTLGQGPEFLTYFQNEAQLEKSRLLSDRFSAERPKGSFSTLEIQRTEQGDSAMYLCASSSGAPYNSPLHFGNGTRLTVT.